This paragraph reports one T cell receptor beta chain. The sample is drawn from a study of CD8 T cells in Susac syndrome. The germline V gene has CDR1 MNHEY and CDR2 SMNVEV (reference sequence). V gave up 4 bases and J gave up 3 bases, with 10 bases separating them. The CDR3 runs to 13 residues. After extraction with the RNeasy kit, 0.5 to 1 ug of the RNA was reverse transcribed using random hexamers. With immunoSEQ multiplex PCR, TCR beta CDR3 was amplified across 54 Vbeta and 13 Jbeta. TCRdb fed the immunoSEQ multiplex PCR reads into MiXCR, producing one record per CDR3 protein. The table records under 85,000 distinct CDR3 sequences, around 96% of them present only once.

The V call is TRBV27, the J call TRBJ2-7; D remains unclear. The TCR was taken from a human donor with multiple sclerosis. Sequencing input: CD8+ T cells from PBMCs. The CDR3 DNA is TGTGCCAGCAGTTCCCCGGCCTTCTACGAGCAGTACTTC. Amino acids: CASSSPAFYEQYF.